This T cell receptor beta chain was found in a study of blood T cells in healthy people across ages. A J-beta primer mix and a sample-barcoded 5' primer were used in a second PCR of roughly 6 to 12 cycles. Each cDNA molecule carried a tag from a template-switch adaptor that contained 12 random nucleotides. TCRdb reprocessed the 5' RACE reads with MiXCR, giving one entry per CDR3 protein. The sample carries around 820,000 distinct CDR3 sequences, 20% to 30% recorded once. Only a few counts were recorded for this clonotype. Its specificity is unknown. The CDR3 is 15 residues long. With V trimmed by 4 bases and J by 5 bases, 9 bases remained unmatched. From germline, CDR1 is MDHEN and CDR2 SYDVKM. A minimum of 7 million PBMCs was isolated per sample. Study-level findings and limits: Any changes in expanded clonotypes were possibly confounded, as donor CMV status remained unknown.

These data are also associated with another study on T cells of mothers and their children.

This sequence joins TRBV28 and TRBJ1-1, with 8 bases matching TRBD1. This clonotype was sampled from a boy between 10 and 17 years old in good health. What was sequenced was blood. CDR3 coding DNA: TGTGCCAGCAGTTCCCTGCCAGGGGGCGGTACTGAAGCTTTCTTT. Translating gives CASSSLPGGGTEAFF.